One sample yielded the 19 T cell receptor beta chains listed below, sequenced in a study of T-cell reconstitution after alpha-beta-depleted transplantation in children. Unique molecular identifiers were used in preparing the TCRbeta library. TCRdb ran MiXCR on the PCR reads and lists one entry per CDR3 protein. The table has 350,000 to 500,000 distinct CDR3 sequences, approximately 41% seen once. The sample here was PBMCs, taken before TCRalphabeta/CD19-depleted stem cell transplant. All receptors derive from a girl aged 2-10 years with aplastic anemia, due to receive a stem cell transplant.

This clonotype showed up just once. V gene TRBV30 combines with J gene TRBJ2-3, with D unclear. Germline CDR1 GTSNPN, CDR2 SVGIG (reference sequence). Trimming shortened V by 0 bases and J by 0 bases, and 7 bases separated the two germline ends. The CDR3 length is 14 residues. CDR3 region: CAWSVPGSTDTQYF. For the CDR3, the DNA is TGTGCCTGGAGTGTACCGGGTAGCACAGATACGCAGTATTTT.

V gene TRBV10-3 combines with J gene TRBJ2-7; D not certain. V lost 3 bases, J lost 4 bases, and 4 bases lay in between. This CDR3 contains 11 residues. CDR1 ENHRY and CDR2 SYGVKD come from the germline V gene. The CDR3 protein is CAISDGYEQYF. DNA for the CDR3: TGTGCCATCAGTGATGGTTACGAGCAGTACTTC.

This clonotype was observed at least ten times. This sequence joins TRBV20-1 and TRBJ1-1, with D hard to call. Trimming pared 4 bases from V and 6 bases from J, leaving 6 bases between. Germline V gene sequence: CDR1 DFQATT, CDR2 SNEGSKA (reference sequence). The CDR3 has 10 residues. CDR3 amino acids: CSANRAEAFF. The DNA of the CDR3 is TGCAGTGCTAATCGGGCTGAAGCTTTCTTT.

There are many counts of this clonotype. The J gene is TRBJ1-5, the V gene TRBV6-5; D might be TRBD1 (5 bases). Trimming left V 5 bases short and J 0 bases short, with 17 bases between. Germline assignment: CDR1 MNHEY and CDR2 SVGAGI. The CDR3 contains 17 residues. CDR3 region: CASSRKAIGASNQPQHF. CDR3 coding DNA: TGTGCCAGCAGTAGGAAGGCGATCGGGGCTAGCAATCAGCCCCAGCATTTT.

The DNA of the CDR3 is TGCGCCAGCAGCTTGGAGGGGGAGTCGGCTTTTAATGAAAAACTGTTTTTT. This sequence encodes CASSLEGESAFNEKLFF. The chain employs TRBV5-1 and TRBJ1-4; tentatively, D is TRBD1 (6 bases). Germline V lookup: CDR1 SGHRS, CDR2 YFSETQ. CDR3 length: 17 residues. Trimming shortened V by 0 bases and J by 4 bases, and 16 bases separated the two germline ends. The full variable domain, completed using reference TRBV5-1 and TRBJ1-4, is KAGVTQTPRYLIKTRGQQVTLSCSPISGHRSVSWYQQTPGQGLQFLFEYFSETQRNKGNFPGRFSGRQFSNSRSEMNVSTLELGDSALYLCASSLEGESAFNEKLFFGSGTQLSVL.

The chain uses TRBV5-1 and TRBJ2-1, with no clear D. The CDR3 has 13 amino acids. The germline gives CDR1 SGHRS, CDR2 YFSETQ. V gave up 0 bases and J gave up 10 bases, with 11 bases separating them. CDR3 residues: CASSLARHGEQFF. CDR3 nucleotides: TGCGCCAGCAGCTTGGCCCGGCACGGGGAGCAGTTCTTC.

This clonotype has at least ten counts. This sequence joins TRBV7-9 and TRBJ1-2, with D uncertain. The CDR3 spans 14 residues. Germline V gives CDR1 SEHNR, CDR2 FQNEAQ (reference sequence). V gave up 5 bases and J gave up 4 bases, with 14 bases separating them. The CDR3 DNA sequence: TGTGCCAGCAGCCAAGGACTGATCATCTATGGCTACACCTTC. It is translated as CASSQGLIIYGYTF.

V is TRBV6-2 or TRBV6-3 and J is TRBJ2-7, with 12 nucleotides matching TRBD1. The length of the CDR3 is 15 residues. The J segment lost 7 bases and the V segment lost 3 bases, leaving 7 bases of the junction unmatched. CDR1 is MNHEY and CDR2 is SVGEGT in the germline V gene. The CDR3 DNA follows: TGTGCCAGCAGTTATCCGGGACAGGGGGCGCCGGAGCAGTACTTC. Residues: CASSYPGQGAPEQYF.

This chain connects TRBV7-9 to TRBJ1-1; TRBD1 is a possible D gene (5 bases). This CDR3 spans 15 amino acids. From germline, CDR1 is SEHNR and CDR2 FQNEAQ (reference sequence). The V gene lost 1 base and the J gene lost 1 base, with 10 bases spanning the gap. The CDR3 protein is CASSLGGGPNTEAFF. In DNA form, the CDR3 reads TGTGCCAGCAGCTTAGGTGGGGGACCGAACACTGAAGCTTTCTTT.

The rearrangement links TRBV29-1 to TRBJ2-3; D may be TRBD2 (6 bases). Trimming shortened V by 2 bases and J by 0 bases, and 18 bases separated the two germline ends. From germline, CDR1 is SQVTM and CDR2 ANQGSEA. The CDR3 consists of 17 residues. CDR3: CSVERLAPSPSTDTQYF. The CDR3 DNA reads TGCAGCGTTGAAAGGCTAGCGCCCAGCCCTAGCACAGATACGCAGTATTTT.

This clonotype was observed a handful of times. The rearrangement joins TRBV4-3 to TRBJ2-5, with 7 nucleotides matching TRBD1. V shed 0 bases and J 1 base; nucleotides not matched to a gene: 2. Germline CDR1 is LGHNA and CDR2 is YSLEER. CDR3 length equals 15 residues. The CDR3 DNA reads TGCGCCAGCAGCCAAGAGTCAGGGGGCCAAGAGACCCAGTACTTC. Amino acids: CASSQESGGQETQYF.

This chain joins TRBV27 and TRBJ2-5, with a weak D call TRBD1 (6 bases). Germline CDR1 and CDR2: MNHEY and SMNVEV (reference sequence). The V gene lost 3 bases and the J gene lost 1 base, with 9 bases spanning the gap. The CDR3 has 14 residues. CDR3 in amino acids: CASSFKGGQETQYF. CDR3 coding DNA: TGTGCCAGCAGTTTTAAAGGGGGCCAAGAGACCCAGTACTTC.

This sequence joins TRBV20-1 and TRBJ2-1; weak D call: TRBD2 (5 bases). V lost 3 bases and J 5 bases, leaving 11 bases between the germline ends. CDR1 and CDR2 (germline): DFQATT, SNEGSKA (reference sequence). The CDR3 covers 13 residues. CDR3 protein: CSAREDGDNEQFF. The CDR3 bases are TGCAGTGCTAGGGAGGACGGGGACAATGAGCAGTTCTTC.

This clonotype has a handful of counts. This chain connects TRBV20-1 to TRBJ1-1; 8 bases match TRBD1. The CDR3 is made up of 14 amino acids. The germline V gene encodes CDR1 DFQATT and CDR2 SNEGSKA (reference sequence). The J segment lost 1 base and the V segment lost 3 bases, leaving 4 bases of the junction unmatched. CDR3 loop: CSASAGTGNTEAFF. The CDR3 DNA reads as TGCAGTGCTAGTGCCGGGACAGGGAACACTGAAGCTTTCTTT.

The rearrangement uses TRBV28 and TRBJ2-7, with TRBD2 matching over 9 bases. Per the germline V gene, CDR1 is MDHEN and CDR2 is SYDVKM. CDR3 length: 15 amino acids. The V segment lost 8 bases and the J segment 7 bases; nucleotides outside the gene matches: 15. The chain's CDR3 is CASLSLAGGVGEQYF. As DNA, the CDR3 is TGTGCCAGCCTATCTCTGGCGGGGGGGGTTGGGGAGCAGTACTTC.

This chain joins TRBV6-1 and TRBJ2-7; D is perhaps TRBD1 or TRBD2 (5 bases each). Trimming removed 4 bases at V and 3 bases at J, with 13 bases between. There are 14 residues in the CDR3. Germline CDR1 and CDR2: MNHNS and SASEGT. The CDR3 loop is CASSGTRDLYEQYF. As DNA, the CDR3 is TGTGCCAGCAGTGGAACCCGGGACCTCTACGAGCAGTACTTC.

The chain employs TRBV6-1 and TRBJ2-2, with D maybe TRBD2 (6 bases). V was pared by 10 bases and J by 0 bases, with 9 bases between. CDR1 and CDR2 (germline): MNHNS, SASEGT. This CDR3 is 13 amino acids long. The chain's CDR3 is CATGGTNTGELFF. CDR3 DNA sequence: TGTGCCACCGGAGGGACGAACACCGGGGAGCTGTTTTTT.

In its sample, this clonotype was seen many times. The V gene is TRBV6-1, the J gene TRBJ2-6; TRBD1 matches at 10 bases. Germline V gives CDR1 MNHNS, CDR2 SASEGT. V shed 10 bases and J 3 bases; nucleotides not matched to a gene: 9. The length of the CDR3 is 16 residues. CDR3 DNA: TGTGCCACGGACAGGGGGGGCCCGTATGGGGCCAACGTCCTGACTTTC. Amino acids: CATDRGGPYGANVLTF.

This sequence joins TRBV20-1 and TRBJ2-1; 14 nucleotides match TRBD2. Looked up from germline, CDR1 is DFQATT and CDR2 is SNEGSKA (reference sequence). Trimming removed 4 bases from V and 9 bases from J; junction bases left unmatched: 5. The CDR3 sequence is 14 residues long. CDR3 sequence reads: CSATGTSGSGEQFF. CDR3 nucleotide sequence: TGCAGTGCTACAGGGACTAGCGGGAGCGGTGAGCAGTTCTTC.